The 26 T cell receptor beta chains given below trace back to one sample, sequenced in a study of PD-1 blockade in classical Hodgkin lymphoma. Time point given: cycle 4 day 1 (C4D1), after 5 to 7 weeks of nivolumab. With no exception, relapse followed autologous stem cell transplantation in all patients, and brentuximab vedotin exposure varied. Purification of CD4+ T cells from thawed PBMCs was achieved by magnetic negative selection. Profiling relied on immunoSEQ multiplex PCR, and the TCRdb table lists in-frame clones only, not all of them. The sample yields 34,000 or so clones, 92% seen once. Sequences were derived from CD4+ T cells from blood, sampled before the fourth cycle of nivolumab. Receptor source: a human donor with classical Hodgkin lymphoma.

J is TRBJ2-4 and V is TRBV5-4; D uncertain. The germline CDR1 and CDR2 sequences are SGHNT and YYREEE (reference sequence). The CDR3 loop spans 16 amino acids. The V end was cut by 2 bases, the J end by 0 bases, with 12 bases between. The CDR3 reads CASSFTQNTAKNIQYF. CDR3 DNA: TGTGCCAGCAGCTTTACTCAAAACACAGCCAAAAACATTCAGTACTTC.

The chain has TRBV2 and TRBJ2-1; 9 bases are a match to TRBD1. Unmatched junction bases numbered 6, after V lost 7 bases and J lost 8 bases. The length of the CDR3 is 13 residues. CDR1 and CDR2 from the germline V gene are SNHLY and FYNNEI. The CDR3 loop is CASTWTGVHEQFF. CDR3 DNA: TGTGCCAGCACCTGGACAGGGGTCCATGAGCAGTTCTTC.

The genes are TRBV19 and TRBJ2-1; 9 bases match TRBD2. Germline-derived CDR1 and CDR2 are LNHDA and SQIVND (reference sequence). V shed 0 bases and J 3 bases; nucleotides not matched to a gene: 6. CDR3 length: 17 residues. CDR3 amino acids: CASSIEGSGSVYNEQFF. In DNA, the CDR3 is TGTGCCAGTAGTATAGAGGGTAGCGGGAGTGTCTACAATGAGCAGTTCTTC.

The chain combines TRBV14 with TRBJ1-2, with 9 nucleotides matching TRBD1. The CDR3 spans 14 residues. CDR1 is SGHDN and CDR2 is FVKESK in the germline V gene. Germline trimming cut 5 bases from V and 5 bases from J; bases unmatched to any gene: 6. The CDR3 DNA reads TGTGCCAGCAGCAAACAGGGGGCCGGGTATGGCTACACCTTC. Translated, it gives CASSKQGAGYGYTF.

The chain uses TRBV6-5 and TRBJ2-2; maybe TRBD2 (6 bases). V lost 8 bases, J lost 2 bases, and 15 bases lay in between. The length of the CDR3 is 15 residues. Germline CDR1 is MNHEY and CDR2 is SVGAGI. This chain's CDR3 is CASGDAGINTGELFF. In nucleotides, the CDR3 is TGTGCCAGCGGGGACGCGGGAATTAACACCGGGGAGCTGTTTTTT.

The rearrangement uses TRBV28 and TRBJ2-1; 14 bases fit TRBD2. CDR1 is MDHEN and CDR2 is SYDVKM in the germline V gene. The J segment lost 10 bases and the V segment lost 6 bases, leaving 8 bases of the junction unmatched. CDR3 length equals 15 residues. The chain's CDR3 is CASSRGLAGVGEQFF. CDR3 in DNA: TGTGCCAGCAGCCGGGGACTAGCGGGAGTTGGCGAGCAGTTCTTC.

This chain links TRBV29-1 with TRBJ1-2; maybe TRBD1 (5 bases). This CDR3 contains 13 residues. V was cut by 6 bases and J by 3 bases, with 14 bases left in between. In germline, CDR1 is SQVTM, CDR2 ANQGSEA. The CDR3 reads CSVLGGRDYGYTF. CDR3 in DNA: TGCAGCGTCCTAGGCGGCAGGGACTATGGCTACACCTTC.

The genes are TRBV6-1 and TRBJ2-7; D perhaps matches TRBD1 (6 bases). CDR3 length: 15 residues. With 4 bases removed from V and 5 bases from J, the gap between germline ends came to 18 bases. Per germline, CDR1 MNHNS and CDR2 SASEGT. This CDR3 is CASSGRDTPVHEQYF. The CDR3 nucleotides read TGTGCCAGCAGTGGCCGGGACACCCCTGTCCACGAGCAGTACTTC.

V and J are TRBV27 and TRBJ2-7; 7 positions match TRBD2. After removal of 8 bases from V and 6 bases from J, the junction contained 10 bases not matched to a gene. This CDR3 comprises 13 residues. The germline V gene encodes CDR1 MNHEY and CDR2 SMNVEV (reference sequence). The CDR3 here is CASAREPRLEQYF. For the CDR3, the DNA is TGTGCCAGCGCGCGGGAGCCTCGCCTCGAGCAGTACTTC.

The gene calls are TRBV2 and TRBJ1-5; D unclear. Germline assignment: CDR1 SNHLY and CDR2 FYNNEI. The CDR3 runs to 11 residues. Trimming shortened V by 6 bases and J by 4 bases, and 4 bases separated the two germline ends. DNA of the CDR3: TGTGCCAGCAGCCTTAATCAGCCCCAGCATTTT. Its protein is CASSLNQPQHF. The full variable domain, its missing parts supplied by reference TRBV2 and TRBJ1-5, is EPEVTQTPSHQVTQMGQEVILRCVPISNHLYFYWYRQILGQKVEFLVSFYNNEISEKSEIFDDQFSVERPDGSNFTLKIRSTKLEDSAMYFCASSLNQPQHFGDGTRLSIL.

This clone has just one count. This chain connects TRBV29-1 to TRBJ1-1; 7 nucleotides align to TRBD1. The V gene's germline CDR1 is SQVTM and CDR2 ANQGSEA. The CDR3 contains 16 residues. The trim removed 6 bases at V and 0 bases at J, leaving 13 bases unmatched. In DNA, the CDR3 is TGCAGCGTCCGCGGCCCCGGGACAGTGATGAACACTGAAGCTTTCTTT. Encoded protein: CSVRGPGTVMNTEAFF.

This sequence joins TRBV6-6 and TRBJ1-4; tentative D call: TRBD1 (5 bases). CDR3 length: 16 amino acids. CDR1 is MNHNY and CDR2 is SVGAGI in the germline V gene (reference sequence). Trimming removed 2 bases at V and 8 bases at J, with 18 bases between. Written as DNA, the CDR3 is TGTGCCAGCAGTTACAGAGCCTGGGGGAGTAGCGAAAAACTGTTTTTT. It yields the protein CASSYRAWGSSEKLFF.

CDR3 amino acids: CASSLVGESLAGYTGELFF. The CDR3 DNA reads as TGTGCCAGCAGTTTGGTCGGGGAGTCTCTGGCGGGGTACACCGGGGAGCTGTTTTTT. The chain recombines TRBV27 with TRBJ2-2; perhaps TRBD2 as D (6 bases). The V end lost 3 bases, the J end lost 3 bases, and 23 bases lay between the germline ends. Germline V gene sequence: CDR1 MNHEY, CDR2 SMNVEV (reference sequence). CDR3 size: 19 residues.

The chain carries TRBV2 and TRBJ1-1; D perhaps matches TRBD1 (5 bases). Trimming pared 7 bases from V and 6 bases from J, leaving 21 bases between. The CDR3 is 15 residues long. The germline CDR1 and CDR2 sequences are SNHLY and FYNNEI. CDR3 coding DNA: TGTGCCAGCAACCGAGCCGGGACGGTAAGCGCTGAAGCTTTCTTT. This encodes CASNRAGTVSAEAFF. Complete variable domain (other parts from reference TRBV2 and TRBJ1-1): EPEVTQTPSHQVTQMGQEVILRCVPISNHLYFYWYRQILGQKVEFLVSFYNNEISEKSEIFDDQFSVERPDGSNFTLKIRSTKLEDSAMYFCASNRAGTVSAEAFFGQGTRLTVV.

The genes are TRBV29-1 and TRBJ1-2, with a tentative D call TRBD1 (6 bases). Looked up from germline, CDR1 is SQVTM and CDR2 is ANQGSEA. CDR3 length: 15 amino acids. V shed 6 bases and J shed 1 base, with 18 bases lying between them. This CDR3 is CSVTGPSFFNYGYTF. In DNA, the CDR3 is TGCAGCGTAACAGGGCCCTCGTTCTTTAACTATGGCTACACCTTC.

The DNA of the CDR3 is TGTGCCAGCAGCGCATCTCCCCGGACGTCGGGGAAGAACACCGGGGAGCTGTTTTTT. It codes for CASSASPRTSGKNTGELFF. This chain uses TRBV6-4 with TRBJ2-2; perhaps TRBD2 as D (5 bases). There are 19 residues in the CDR3. Trimming took 6 bases from V and 1 from J, leaving 24 bases between them. The germline V gene has CDR1 MRHNA and CDR2 SNTAGT.

The chain is built from TRBV19 and TRBJ1-5; a weak D match, TRBD1 (6 bases). V was clipped by 5 bases and J by 0 bases, with 8 bases between them. Germline assignment: CDR1 LNHDA and CDR2 SQIVND (reference sequence). The CDR3 runs 14 residues. This chain's CDR3 is CASSWTVSNQPQHF. Written as DNA, the CDR3 is TGTGCCAGTAGTTGGACAGTTAGCAATCAGCCCCAGCATTTT.

The gene calls are TRBV11-2 and TRBJ2-1; D remains unclear. The V gene's germline CDR1 is SGHAT and CDR2 FQNNGV. This CDR3 contains 15 residues. Trimming stripped 3 bases from V and 6 bases from J, with 15 bases between. The CDR3 is CASSLDRLVSNEQFF. The CDR3 DNA is TGTGCCAGCAGCTTGGACCGGTTGGTTTCCAATGAGCAGTTCTTC.

This chain joins TRBV5-4 and TRBJ2-7, with D tentatively TRBD1 or TRBD2 (6 bases each). V lost 4 bases, J lost 0 bases, and 14 bases lay in between. This CDR3 has 15 residues. CDR1 SGHNT and CDR2 YYREEE come from the germline V gene (reference sequence). CDR3 loop: CASSPGGPHSYEQYF. The DNA for the CDR3 is TGTGCCAGCAGCCCTGGGGGGCCCCACTCCTACGAGCAGTACTTC.

The chain employs TRBV6-6 and TRBJ1-4; 9 bases agree with TRBD1. Germline lookup yields CDR1 MNHNY and CDR2 SVGAGI (reference sequence). The ends lost 5 bases at V and 8 bases at J; junction bases unmatched: 12. This CDR3 is built from 16 residues. Here the CDR3 reads CASSHFWGQGGEKLFF. The CDR3 DNA follows: TGTGCCAGCAGTCACTTTTGGGGACAGGGAGGGGAAAAACTGTTTTTT.

This chain uses TRBV19 with TRBJ1-1; 7 nucleotides agree with TRBD1. V shed 7 bases and J 4 bases; nucleotides not matched to a gene: 12. Germline CDR1 is LNHDA and CDR2 is SQIVND (reference sequence). This CDR3 spans 15 amino acids. CDR3: CASKALQGIGTEAFF. CDR3 sequence (DNA): TGTGCCAGTAAGGCTCTACAGGGGATCGGCACTGAAGCTTTCTTT.

The chain has TRBV6-1 and TRBJ2-5; D is undetermined. The V end was cut by 1 base, the J end by 5 bases, with 11 bases between. CDR1 and CDR2 from the germline V gene are MNHNS and SASEGT. This CDR3 contains 14 residues. This CDR3 reads CASSEGVRPETQYF. The CDR3 DNA is TGTGCCAGCAGTGAAGGAGTCCGCCCGGAGACCCAGTACTTC.

The chain carries TRBV11-1 and TRBJ1-4, with D maybe TRBD1 (5 bases). The germline CDR1 and CDR2 sequences are SGHAT and FQDESV (reference sequence). V was clipped by 5 bases and J by 8 bases, with 9 bases between them. This CDR3 is 12 amino acids long. CDR3 amino acids: CASSTRQEKLFF. DNA for the CDR3: TGTGCCAGCAGCACCCGACAGGAAAAACTGTTTTTT.

This chain uses TRBV19 with TRBJ1-2, with 9 nucleotides matching TRBD1. V lost 11 bases, J lost 7 bases, and 20 bases stayed unmatched. The CDR3 is 16 amino acids. Germline CDR1 LNHDA, CDR2 SQIVND (reference sequence). This CDR3 is CAARSTGGVSGSGYTF. The CDR3 coding sequence is TGTGCCGCACGGTCGACAGGGGGTGTATCCGGGAGTGGCTACACCTTC.

The table lists this clone with a count of one. V gene TRBV19 combines with J gene TRBJ2-3, with 8 bases fitting TRBD2. The CDR3 length is 15 residues. Germline loops: CDR1 LNHDA, CDR2 SQIVND (reference sequence). Trimming at V came to 5 bases and at J to 1 base, leaving 5 bases not matched to a gene. Here the CDR3 reads CASSHGTRGTDTQYF. The CDR3 DNA sequence: TGTGCCAGTAGTCACGGGACTAGAGGCACAGATACGCAGTATTTT.

The chain carries TRBV11-2 and TRBJ2-7, with TRBD1 as a possible D gene (6 bases). CDR1 and CDR2 from the germline V gene are SGHAT and FQNNGV. This CDR3 comprises 13 residues. V gave up 1 base and J gave up 12 bases, with 16 bases separating them. The CDR3 region is CASSLVGNRAAYF. CDR3 bases: TGTGCCAGCAGCTTAGTCGGGAACAGGGCGGCGTACTTC.